This paragraph reports one T cell receptor (beta chain). This clone was found once. No antigen is known for it. Per-base quality was not reported, and no clone a single base away is much larger than it. The data originate from a study of blood T cell repertoires in COVID-19 (dated by TCRdb to the early 2020s). Looking at the study overall: Samples from collaborators originated in the United States, Italy and Spain and spanned both the acute and convalescent phases of COVID-19. The material from the prospective study consisted of cDNA or gDNA derived from T cells, B-cell-depleted T cells, or PBMCs. Deeply sampled blood TCRbeta repertoires from subjects exposed to, actively infected with, or recovered from COVID-19 were included in the dataset. A freely available public database, intended as a resource for researchers studying the immune response to SARS-CoV-2, is where the repertoires were released. The samples were drawn from the first 160 participants of the ongoing ImmuneRACE study and from 950 to 1,500 subjects provided by 6 global collaborators. The sample metadata nearly always contained a de-identified subject ID, COVID-19 status, age in years and sex. Where available, HLA class I and class II types were taken from metadata supplied by the sample provider and were not determined by assay-based typing. Here is what the overall study found, with its caveats: The quantity of clinical and demographic metadata differed by source and by participant and was supplied without curation.

The immunoSEQ Assay, a bias-controlled multiplex PCR, was used to amplify TCRbeta CDR3 regions from genomic DNA. The original methods were these. The number of nucleated cells in each sample was estimated by amplification of reference gene primers within the assay. To quantify the absolute abundance of each unique TCRbeta CDR3 rearrangement, sequence reads were collapsed and filtered. For each sample, productive Simpson clonality was calculated by taking the square root of Simpson's diversity index across productive rearrangements. TCRdb took this table from immuneACCESS and kept in-frame rearrangements with V and J called. Such tables lack part of the clones; where checked against another copy, unresolved V genes explain under half of the gap, and the rest is unexplained. That table supplies the V and J calls and clone size; D and trimming were determined from the DNA. Within this sample are roughly 160,000 clones, with over 80% of them counted one time only. 10% to 15% of the sample comes from the top ten.

Participants in the prospective study were enrolled through a virtual design, were aged roughly 18 to 100 years, and lived in 24 United States geographic areas. To assign participants to cohorts, the prospective study relied on clinical history that participants themselves reported in a screening survey and a study questionnaire. For ImmuneRACE Cohort 3, a participant was defined as recovered based on two consecutive negative NP/OP PCR tests, clearance by a healthcare professional, or resolution of symptoms. Each participant in the prospective study had whole blood, serum and a nasopharyngeal or oropharyngeal swab collected by mobile phlebotomists. Additional blood draws and questionnaires over an approximately 2-month period could optionally be provided by prospective study participants. Before DNA extraction, prospective study blood samples were shipped either frozen or at room temperature. The source of this sequence is a woman in her sixties who had recovered from COVID-19. The sequenced sample consisted of PBMCs or T cells enriched from blood (not recorded which).

The CDR3 sequence is CASSFRLAGGETQYF. The nucleotide sequence reads as follows: TGTGCCAGCAGTTTTAGGCTAGCGGGAGGAGAGACCCAGTACTTC. The receptor chain draws on TRBV28 and TRBJ2-5, with 11 central nucleotides matching TRBD2. The CDR3 measures 15 amino acids from cysteine to phenylalanine. The sequence is cut down to CDR3 DNA, 45 bases in frame from base 1. V and J are trimmed by 3 bases and 4 bases, and the gene matches miss 4 bases of the junction. In the germline V gene, CDR1 corresponds to MDHEN and CDR2 to SYDVKM.